This note documents a single TCR beta chain sequence. As yet, its antigen is unknown. These data belong to a study of cytomegalovirus exposure and HLA in healthy donors. Background on the study: A prior analysis found about 110 million unique TCR beta sequences from 150 million to 200 million T cells. Caucasian-associated ancestry cluster membership applied to about 83% of around 400 genotyped donors.

In the PCR, 60 Vbeta and 13 Jbeta primers were used. TCRdb's table, derived via immunoSEQ multiplex PCR, lists solely in-frame clones and lacks some. This table holds roughly 140,000 clones, just under 85% found once. Findings of the study overall: On later analysis, the bulk of CMV-associated TCR beta chains appeared to be HLA-restricted.

With 3 bases removed from V and 2 bases from J, the gap between germline ends came to 11 bases. The CDR3 is made up of 15 amino acids. The germline V gene encodes CDR1 SGDLS and CDR2 YYNGEE. This chain uses TRBV9 with TRBJ2-2, with D possibly matching TRBD2 (6 bases). The sample comprised PBMCs. The sequence was obtained from a man aged 40-50 years in good health and CMV-seropositive. Here the CDR3 reads CASSAGLFNTGELFF. The CDR3 DNA sequence: TGTGCCAGCAGCGCCGGACTATTCAACACCGGGGAGCTGTTTTTT.